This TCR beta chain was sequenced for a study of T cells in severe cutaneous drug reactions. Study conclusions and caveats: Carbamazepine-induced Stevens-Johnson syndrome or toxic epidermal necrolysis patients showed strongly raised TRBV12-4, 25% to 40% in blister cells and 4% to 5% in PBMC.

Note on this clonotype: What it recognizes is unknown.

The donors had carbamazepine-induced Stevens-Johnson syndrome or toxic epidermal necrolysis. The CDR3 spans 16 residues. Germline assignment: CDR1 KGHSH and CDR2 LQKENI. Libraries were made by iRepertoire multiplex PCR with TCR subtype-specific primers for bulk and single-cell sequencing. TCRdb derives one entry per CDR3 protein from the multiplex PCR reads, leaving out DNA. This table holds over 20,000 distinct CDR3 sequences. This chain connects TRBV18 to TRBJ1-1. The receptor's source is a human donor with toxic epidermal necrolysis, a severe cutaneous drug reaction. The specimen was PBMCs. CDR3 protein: CASSPSAGRVATEAFF.